This TCR beta chain was identified in a study of T-cell memory formation after mild COVID-19. Looked up from germline, CDR1 is MNHNY and CDR2 is SVGAGI (reference sequence). V gave up 6 bases and J gave up 2 bases; unmatched junction bases: 12. This CDR3 spans 16 amino acids. Via MiXCR, TCRdb re-called the 5' RACE reads, giving one row per CDR3 protein. The data show 500,000 to 550,000 distinct CDR3 sequences, about 20% seen once. This clonotype was counted only a few times. Sequenced sample: PBMCs or a T cell subset sorted from them (not recorded which). The V and J genes are TRBV6-6 and TRBJ2-7; 8 nucleotides align to TRBD2. This clonotype originated in an adult woman who had mild COVID-19 (a few samples of this study predate the infection). Cell type and time point are not known. This CDR3 is CASSRGRQGFTYEQYF. CDR3 nucleotide sequence: TGTGCCAGCAGCCGCGGGAGGCAGGGGTTCACCTACGAGCAGTACTTC.